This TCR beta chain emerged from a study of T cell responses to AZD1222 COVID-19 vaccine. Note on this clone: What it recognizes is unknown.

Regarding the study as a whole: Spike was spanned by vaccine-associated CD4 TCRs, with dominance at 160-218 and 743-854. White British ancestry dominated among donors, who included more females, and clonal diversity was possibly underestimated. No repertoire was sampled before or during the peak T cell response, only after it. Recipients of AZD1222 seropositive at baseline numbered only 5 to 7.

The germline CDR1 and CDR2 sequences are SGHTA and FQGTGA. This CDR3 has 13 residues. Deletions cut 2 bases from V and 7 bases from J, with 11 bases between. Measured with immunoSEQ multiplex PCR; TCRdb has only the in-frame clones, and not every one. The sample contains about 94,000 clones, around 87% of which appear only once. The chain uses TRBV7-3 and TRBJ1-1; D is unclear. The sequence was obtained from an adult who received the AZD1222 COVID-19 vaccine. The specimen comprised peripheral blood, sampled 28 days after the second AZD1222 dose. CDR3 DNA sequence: TGTGCCAGCAGCTTATCGCGTGACCTTGAAGCTTTCTTT. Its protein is CASSLSRDLEAFF.